This T cell receptor (beta chain) was sequenced in a study of blood T cell repertoires in COVID-19. Whole-study context: T cells, B-cell-depleted T cells, or PBMCs supplied cDNA or gDNA.

The J segment lost 4 bases and the V segment lost 6 bases, leaving 9 bases of the junction unmatched. Germline lookup yields CDR1 MDHEN and CDR2 SYDVKM. The CDR3 extends over 16 amino acids. Sequencing was performed with immunoSEQ multiplex PCR; in TCRdb, only in-frame clones are kept and a portion is missing. The sample lists 130,000 or so clones; about 81% were seen once. The source of this sequence is a man aged 40-55 years with acute COVID-19. Source material: PBMCs or T cells enriched from blood (not recorded which). The rearrangement links TRBV28 to TRBJ2-2; TRBD2 matches at 9 bases. The CDR3 nucleotides are TGTGCCAGCAGCCCCGCGGGGGGGCGCAGCACCGGGGAGCTGTTTTTT. It translates to CASSPAGGRSTGELFF.